This record looks at one T cell receptor beta chain sequence and its context. This entry is derived from a study of T cell responses to AZD1222 COVID-19 vaccine. Study summary: Second-dose intervals near 4 or 12 weeks were combined.

Per the germline V gene, CDR1 is MNHEY and CDR2 is SVGAGI. This CDR3 has 14 amino acids. V trimming: 5 bases; J trimming: 6 bases; junction bases outside the gene matches: 7. Libraries were prepared by immunoSEQ multiplex PCR; TCRdb keeps only in-frame clonotypes and omits some of them. The sample carries 60,000 to 80,000 clones, less than 90% recorded once. This TCR was sampled from an adult in good health. The chain is built from TRBV6-5 and TRBJ2-1, with 7 positions matching TRBD2. The sample here was peripheral blood, taken on day 0 of AZD1222 vaccination. The CDR3, as DNA: TGTGCCAGCAGTACCGGACTAGGCGGCAATGAGCAGTTCTTC. Its translation is CASSTGLGGNEQFF.